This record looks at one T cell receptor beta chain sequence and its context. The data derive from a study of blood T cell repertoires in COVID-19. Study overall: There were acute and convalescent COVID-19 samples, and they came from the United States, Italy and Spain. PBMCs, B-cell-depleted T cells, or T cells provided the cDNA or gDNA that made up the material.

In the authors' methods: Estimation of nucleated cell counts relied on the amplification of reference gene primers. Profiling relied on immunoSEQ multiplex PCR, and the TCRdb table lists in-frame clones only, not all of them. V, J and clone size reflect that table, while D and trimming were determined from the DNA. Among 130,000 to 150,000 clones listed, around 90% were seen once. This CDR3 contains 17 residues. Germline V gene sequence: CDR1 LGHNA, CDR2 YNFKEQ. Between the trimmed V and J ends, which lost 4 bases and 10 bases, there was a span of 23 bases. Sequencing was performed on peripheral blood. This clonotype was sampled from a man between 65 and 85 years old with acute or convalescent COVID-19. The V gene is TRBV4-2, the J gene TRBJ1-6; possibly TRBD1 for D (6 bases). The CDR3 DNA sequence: TGTGCCAGCAGCCCTAGGGCAGGGGTCATTCAAGAGTCACCCCTCCACTTT. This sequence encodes CASSPRAGVIQESPLHF.